This TCR beta chain was identified during a study of cytomegalovirus exposure and HLA in healthy donors. Method: immunoSEQ multiplex PCR; TCRdb's copy keeps in-frame clones and lacks some. Seen here are 260,000 or so clones, roughly 88% observed once, and the top ten hold approximately 0.88%. On this clone: The antigen remains unidentified.

Overall study results and limits: Three of the chains that were CMV-associated were confirmed in vitro to be specific for CMV antigens.

Sequenced: PBMCs. This clonotype was sampled from a woman younger than 30 in good health and CMV-seronegative.

CDR3 nucleotides: TGTGCCAGTAGTACCTACAGGGGACAGCCCCAGCATTTT. It translates to CASSTYRGQPQHF. The gene calls are TRBV19 and TRBJ1-5; TRBD1 matches at 7 bases. CDR1 is LNHDA, CDR2 SQIVND, per germline (reference sequence). The V segment lost 4 bases and the J segment 7 bases; nucleotides outside the gene matches: 4. This CDR3 is built from 13 residues.